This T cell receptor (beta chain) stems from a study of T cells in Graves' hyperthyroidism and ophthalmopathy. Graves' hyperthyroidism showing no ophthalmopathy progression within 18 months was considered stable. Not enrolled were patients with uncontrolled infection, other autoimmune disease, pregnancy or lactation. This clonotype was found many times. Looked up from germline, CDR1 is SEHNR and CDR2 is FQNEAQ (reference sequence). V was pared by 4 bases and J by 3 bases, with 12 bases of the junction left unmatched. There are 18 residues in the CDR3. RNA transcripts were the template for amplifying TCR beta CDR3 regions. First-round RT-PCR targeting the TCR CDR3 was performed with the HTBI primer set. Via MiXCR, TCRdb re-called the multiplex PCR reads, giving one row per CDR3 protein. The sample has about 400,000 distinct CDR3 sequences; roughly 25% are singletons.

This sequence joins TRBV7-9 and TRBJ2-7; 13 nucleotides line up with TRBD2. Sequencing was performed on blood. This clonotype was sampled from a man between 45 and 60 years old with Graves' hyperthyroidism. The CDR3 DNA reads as TGTGCCAGCAGCTCTTACTCCGGGACTAGCGGGACCATCTACGAGCAGTACTTC. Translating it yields CASSSYSGTSGTIYEQYF.